Each of the 15 T cell receptor beta chains below was sequenced from the same sample in a study of blood T cell repertoires in COVID-19. Data came from immunoSEQ multiplex PCR; TCRdb stores just in-frame clones and leaves some out. The sample includes roughly 330,000 clones, around 88% of them seen just once. Material for sequencing was peripheral blood. The receptors derive from a woman in her 50s with acute or convalescent COVID-19.

The V call is TRBV6-5, the J call TRBJ2-7, with 11 positions matching TRBD2. The germline CDR1 and CDR2 sequences are MNHEY and SVGAGI. The CDR3 has 15 amino acids. The V gene end was trimmed by 6 bases and the J gene end by 2 bases; junction bases not matched to a gene: 6. CDR3 nucleotide sequence: TGTGCCAGCAGCCTTACTAGCGGGGGAGCCTACGAGCAGTACTTC. Its translation is CASSLTSGGAYEQYF.

V and J are TRBV6-4 and TRBJ2-2; TRBD1 is a possible D gene (6 bases). Germline CDR1 reads MRHNA; CDR2 reads SNTAGT. Trimming removed 6 bases at V and 2 bases at J, with 7 bases between. This CDR3 has 13 amino acids. CDR3 amino acids: CASRGTNTGELFF. CDR3 bases: TGTGCCAGCAGAGGGACAAACACCGGGGAGCTGTTTTTT.

The genes are TRBV6-6 and TRBJ1-5; the D gene is possibly TRBD1 (5 bases). The CDR3 extends over 16 amino acids. Trimming removed 6 bases at V and 0 bases at J, with 15 bases between. The germline V gene has CDR1 MNHNY and CDR2 SVGAGI (reference sequence). CDR3 in amino acids: CASRQTGDYSNQPQHF. The DNA of the CDR3 is TGTGCCAGCAGGCAAACAGGTGATTATAGCAATCAGCCCCAGCATTTT.

The genes are TRBV6-2 or TRBV6-3 and TRBJ2-3; possibly TRBD2 for D (7 bases). From germline, CDR1 is MNHEY and CDR2 SVGEGT. V was trimmed by 2 bases and J by 2 bases, leaving 11 bases between them. The CDR3 is 15 amino acids. The CDR3 DNA reads TGTGCCAGCAGTTACGGGGGGGCTTTCACAGATACGCAGTATTTT. Translation gives CASSYGGAFTDTQYF.

The chain links TRBV18 to TRBJ2-1, with 10 bases identical to TRBD1. Germline CDR1 is KGHSH and CDR2 is LQKENI. This CDR3 spans 16 amino acids. Trimming cost V 3 bases and J 6 bases; bases outside gene matches: 8. As DNA, the CDR3 is TGTGCCAGCTCACCCCTTAGACAGGGGGCCTCCAATGAGCAGTTCTTC. Its protein is CASSPLRQGASNEQFF.

Points on this clone: One junction end disagrees with the germline gene, perhaps due to a read error. This chain uses TRBV7-9 with TRBJ2-1; TRBD2 is a possible D gene (7 bases). CDR1 and CDR2 from the germline V gene are SEHNR and FQNEAQ (reference sequence). The CDR3 contains 14 residues. CDR3 sequence reads: CASSLRLAEGGQFF. Written as DNA, the CDR3 is TGTGCCAGTAGCTTGCGGCTAGCGGAGGGGGGGCAGTTCTTC.

The V gene is TRBV18, the J gene TRBJ1-2; a possible D gene is TRBD1 (5 bases). V lost 3 bases and J lost 8, with 19 bases in between. This CDR3 contains 15 residues. Germline V lookup: CDR1 KGHSH, CDR2 LQKENI. CDR3 nucleotides: TGTGCCAGCTCACCCCGAGTTGGGCAGGGCGAGGGCTACACCTTC. Translation gives CASSPRVGQGEGYTF.

The chain combines TRBV2 with TRBJ1-3; 8 nucleotides align to TRBD1. The junction had 9 bases not matched to a gene; V was cut back by 10 bases and J by 4 bases. CDR3 length: 14 residues. Germline V CDR1 and CDR2: SNHLY, FYNNEI. DNA of the CDR3: TGTGCCACCGCGGGACAGGCTGTCGGAAACACCATATATTTT. The encoded protein is CATAGQAVGNTIYF.

This clone was seen once. The chain employs TRBV9 and TRBJ2-1; no reliable D call. Per the germline V gene, CDR1 is SGDLS and CDR2 is YYNGEE. There are 15 residues in the CDR3. V was shortened by 0 bases and J by 3 bases, with 10 bases between the two germline ends. In DNA form, the CDR3 reads TGTGCCAGCAGCGTAGGTGGGTCAGGCTACAATGAGCAGTTCTTC. Protein sequence: CASSVGGSGYNEQFF.

The chain combines TRBV5-5 with TRBJ1-1; the match to TRBD1 covers 7 bases. Losses at the gene ends were 0 bases for V and 0 bases for J; bases not matched to a gene: 8. The CDR3 spans 17 residues. Germline CDR1 SGHKS, CDR2 YYEKEE (reference sequence). In DNA, the CDR3 is TGTGCCAGCAGCTTGGGCCAGGGGGTCCTCATGAACACTGAAGCTTTCTTT. As protein: CASSLGQGVLMNTEAFF.

V usage is TRBV4-3 and J usage is TRBJ2-3, with 9 bases fitting TRBD2. CDR3 length: 15 amino acids. V lost 3 bases and J lost 5; bases outside the gene matches: 6. CDR1 is LGHNA, CDR2 YSLEER, per germline. In nucleotides, the CDR3 is TGCGCCAGCAGCCAGTGGACTAGCGTGGGAGATACGCAGTATTTT. It translates to CASSQWTSVGDTQYF.

Comments on this clone: Other DNA sequences of this sample code for an identical CDR3. The rearrangement uses TRBV6-5 and TRBJ2-7; 7 bases agree with TRBD2. The junction had 4 bases not matched to a gene; V was cut back by 2 bases and J by 6 bases. This CDR3 contains 13 residues. Germline CDR1 reads MNHEY; CDR2 reads SVGAGI. The CDR3 DNA follows: TGTGCCAGCAGTTACAGTAGCGGGTCCGAGCAGTACGTC. Amino acids: CASSYSSGSEQYV.

The chain carries TRBV12-3 or TRBV12-4 and TRBJ1-1; 8 bases are shared with TRBD1. J gave up 8 bases and V 5 bases, and 7 bases lay outside the gene matches. The CDR3 totals 13 residues. The CDR3 loop reads CASSANRGKEAFF. DNA of the CDR3: TGTGCCAGCAGTGCAAACAGGGGGAAGGAAGCTTTCTTT.

This chain uses TRBV18 with TRBJ1-5; the match to TRBD1 covers 8 bases. The CDR3 loop spans 13 amino acids. V dropped 3 bases and J dropped 7; count of bases not matched to a gene: 2. Germline CDR1 KGHSH, CDR2 LQKENI. DNA for the CDR3: TGTGCCAGCTCACCGACAGGGGAACAGCCCCAGCATTTT. Its protein is CASSPTGEQPQHF.

V is TRBV6-5 and J is TRBJ1-1; a possible D gene is TRBD1 (6 bases). V was cut by 2 bases and J by 5 bases, with 12 bases left in between. The CDR3 contains 14 residues. The V gene's germline CDR1 is MNHEY and CDR2 SVGAGI. In DNA, the CDR3 is TGTGCCAGCAGTTACAAGGGGGTGGAAACTGAAGCTTTCTTT. As protein: CASSYKGVETEAFF.